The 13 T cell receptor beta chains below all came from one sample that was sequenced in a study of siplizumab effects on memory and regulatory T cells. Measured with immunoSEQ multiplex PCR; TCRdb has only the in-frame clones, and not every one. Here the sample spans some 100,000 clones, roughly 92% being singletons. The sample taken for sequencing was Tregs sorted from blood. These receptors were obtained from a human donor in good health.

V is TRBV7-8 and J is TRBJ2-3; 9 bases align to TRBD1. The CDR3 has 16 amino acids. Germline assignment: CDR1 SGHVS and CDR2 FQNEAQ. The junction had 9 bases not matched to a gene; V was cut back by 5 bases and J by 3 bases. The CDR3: CASSAGTGLLTDTQYF. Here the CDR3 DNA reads TGTGCCAGCAGCGCTGGGACAGGGTTATTGACAGATACGCAGTATTTT.

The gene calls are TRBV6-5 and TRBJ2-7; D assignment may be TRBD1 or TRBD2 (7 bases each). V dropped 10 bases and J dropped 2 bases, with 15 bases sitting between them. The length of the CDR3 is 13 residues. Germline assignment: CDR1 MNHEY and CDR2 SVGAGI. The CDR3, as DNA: TGTGCCACTGGGAGGGACAGCGCCTACGAGCAGTACTTC. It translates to CATGRDSAYEQYF.

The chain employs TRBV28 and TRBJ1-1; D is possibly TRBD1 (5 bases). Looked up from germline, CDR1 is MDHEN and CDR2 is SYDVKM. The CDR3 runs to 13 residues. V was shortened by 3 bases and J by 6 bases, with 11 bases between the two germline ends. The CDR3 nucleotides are TGTGCCAGCAGTTTGTGGGGCCCCGCTGAAGCTTTCTTT. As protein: CASSLWGPAEAFF.

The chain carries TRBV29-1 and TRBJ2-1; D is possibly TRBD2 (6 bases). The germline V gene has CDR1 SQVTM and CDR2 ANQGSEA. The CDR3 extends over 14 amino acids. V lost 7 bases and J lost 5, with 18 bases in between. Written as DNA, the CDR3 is TGCAGCGACCTTAGGGGACTGGCAGACAATGAGCAGTTCTTC. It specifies CSDLRGLADNEQFF.

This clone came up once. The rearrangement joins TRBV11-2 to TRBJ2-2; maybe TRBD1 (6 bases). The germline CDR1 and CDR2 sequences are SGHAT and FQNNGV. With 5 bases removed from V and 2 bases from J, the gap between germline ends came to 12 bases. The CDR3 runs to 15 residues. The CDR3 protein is CASSLRDTNTGELFF. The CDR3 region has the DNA TGTGCCAGCAGCCTTCGGGACACCAACACCGGGGAGCTGTTTTTT.

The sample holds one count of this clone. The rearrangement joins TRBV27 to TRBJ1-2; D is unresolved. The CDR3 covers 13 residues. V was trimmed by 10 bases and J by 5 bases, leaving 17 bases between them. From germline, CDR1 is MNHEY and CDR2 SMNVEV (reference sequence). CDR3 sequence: CATRASSQYGYTF. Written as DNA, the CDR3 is TGTGCCACCCGGGCATCATCGCAGTATGGCTACACCTTC.

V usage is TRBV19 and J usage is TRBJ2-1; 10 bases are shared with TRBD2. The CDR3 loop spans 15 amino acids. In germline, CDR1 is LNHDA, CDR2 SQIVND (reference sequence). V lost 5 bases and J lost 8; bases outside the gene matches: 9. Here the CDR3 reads CASSPLLAGVYEQFF. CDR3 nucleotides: TGTGCCAGTAGTCCTCTGCTAGCGGGGGTATATGAGCAGTTCTTC. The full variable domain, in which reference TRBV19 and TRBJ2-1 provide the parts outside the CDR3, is DGGITQSPKYLFRKEGQNVTLSCEQNLNHDAMYWYRQDPGQGLRLIYYSQIVNDFQKGDIAEGYSVSREKKESFPLTVTSAQKNPTAFYLCASSPLLAGVYEQFFGPGTRLTVL.

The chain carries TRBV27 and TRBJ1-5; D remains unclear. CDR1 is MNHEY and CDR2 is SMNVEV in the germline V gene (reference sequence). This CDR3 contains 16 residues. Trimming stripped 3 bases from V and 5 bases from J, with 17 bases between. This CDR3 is CASSFRGPLQYQPQHF. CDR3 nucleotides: TGTGCCAGCAGTTTTCGCGGTCCGCTACAGTATCAGCCCCAGCATTTT.

The CDR3: CASRYAGFNQPQHF. CDR3 DNA: TGTGCCAGCAGGTACGCCGGTTTCAATCAGCCCCAGCATTTT. V usage is TRBV28 and J usage is TRBJ1-5; no firm D call. The CDR3 spans 14 residues. Germline CDR1 reads MDHEN; CDR2 reads SYDVKM. V lost 6 bases and J 3 bases, leaving 12 bases between the germline ends.

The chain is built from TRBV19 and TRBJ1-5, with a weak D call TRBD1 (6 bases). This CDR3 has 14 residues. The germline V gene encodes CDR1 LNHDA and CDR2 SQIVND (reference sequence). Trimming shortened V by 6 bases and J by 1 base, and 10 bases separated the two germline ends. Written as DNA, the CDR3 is TGTGCCAGTAGGCTAACAGGGAGCAATCAGCCCCAGCATTTT. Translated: CASRLTGSNQPQHF.

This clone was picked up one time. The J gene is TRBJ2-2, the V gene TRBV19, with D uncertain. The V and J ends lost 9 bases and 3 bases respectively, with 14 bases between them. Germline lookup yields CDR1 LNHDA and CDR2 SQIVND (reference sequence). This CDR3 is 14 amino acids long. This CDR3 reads CASRTTPDTGELFF. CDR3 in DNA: TGTGCCAGCAGAACTACACCCGACACCGGGGAGCTGTTTTTT.

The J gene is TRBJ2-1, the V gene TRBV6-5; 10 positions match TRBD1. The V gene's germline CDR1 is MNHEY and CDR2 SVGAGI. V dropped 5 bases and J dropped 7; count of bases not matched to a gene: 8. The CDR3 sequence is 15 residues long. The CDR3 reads CASSHGTGDRNEQFF. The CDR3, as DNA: TGTGCCAGCAGTCACGGGACAGGGGATCGGAATGAGCAGTTCTTC.

CDR3 sequence reads: CASRLAGGTRETQYF. The DNA of the CDR3 is TGTGCCAGCAGACTCGCTGGGGGGACCAGGGAGACCCAGTACTTC. V gene TRBV6-6 combines with J gene TRBJ2-5, with D perhaps matching TRBD2 (6 bases). Per the germline V gene, CDR1 is MNHNY and CDR2 is SVGAGI (reference sequence). Between the trimmed V and J ends, which lost 6 bases and 5 bases, there was a span of 19 bases. This CDR3 is built from 15 residues.